This T cell receptor beta chain was recorded in a study of CD8+CD57+ T cells in acquired aplastic anemia. The CDR3 sequence is 15 residues long. Germline values: CDR1 LGHNA, CDR2 YNFKEQ. Deletions cut 1 base from V and 4 bases from J, with 10 bases between. TCR beta VDJ and CDR3 were profiled, and genomic DNA was the template. From the reads, TCRdb called clonotypes with MiXCR, one entry per CDR3 protein. The sample yields 150,000 to 200,000 distinct CDR3 sequences, more than 45% seen once. The sequenced patients had an expansion of CD8+CD57+ cells seen by flow cytometry. The sample comprised sorted CD4+, CD8+, or CD8+CD57+ T cells (not recorded which) from PBMCs. This TCR was recovered from a human donor with aplastic anemia. The chain couples TRBV4-2 to TRBJ2-2, with a possible D match to TRBD1 (5 bases). The CDR3 spells CASSQGRTRTGELFF. The CDR3 coding sequence is TGTGCCAGCAGCCAAGGCCGGACACGCACCGGGGAGCTGTTTTTT.